The 11 T cell receptor beta chains presented below share a single source sample, sequenced in a study of T-cell reconstitution after alpha-beta-depleted transplantation in children. A library of TCRbeta sequences, prepared with unique molecular identifiers, was generated. One entry per CDR3 protein results from TCRdb running MiXCR on the PCR reads. Of a few hundred thousand distinct CDR3 sequences detected, 20% to 30% appear once; the ten largest clones hold approximately 11%. Sequencing was performed on PBMCs, mostly from graft donor cells, taken 180 days after TCRalphabeta/CD19-depleted stem cell transplant. These receptors were collected from a male patient between 10 and 17 years old who had a stem cell transplant for acute lymphoblastic leukemia, so the T cells may come from the graft donor.

The chain joins TRBV18 to TRBJ2-3, with D perhaps TRBD2 (5 bases). Germline V gene data show CDR1 as KGHSH and CDR2 as LQKENI. The CDR3 consists of 16 residues. The V end was cut by 0 bases, the J end by 0 bases, with 10 bases between. The CDR3 nucleotides read TGTGCCAGCTCACCACCGTTACCGGGGAGCACAGATACGCAGTATTTT. Its protein is CASSPPLPGSTDTQYF.

This clonotype has more than one count but fewer than ten. The rearrangement joins TRBV3-1 to TRBJ2-7; D might be TRBD1 (5 bases). CDR1 and CDR2 from the germline V gene are LGHDT and YNNKEL (reference sequence). This CDR3 contains 16 residues. V was shortened by 1 base and J by 2 bases, with 15 bases between the two germline ends. The CDR3 region has the DNA TGTGCCAGCAGCCAAGCTGTGCCCGACAGTCCCTACGAGCAGTACTTC. Amino acid sequence: CASSQAVPDSPYEQYF.

This clonotype was seen a single time. This chain joins TRBV6-2 or TRBV6-3 and TRBJ1-1; D is unclear. V lost 9 bases, J lost 4 bases, and 12 bases lay in between. The length of the CDR3 is 12 residues. Germline V lookup: CDR1 MNHEY, CDR2 SVGEGT. CDR3 nucleotides: TGTGCCAGTTACCCGATAGGCACTGAAGCTTTCTTT. Translating it yields CASYPIGTEAFF.

V is TRBV6-5 and J is TRBJ1-5; D is unclear. V lost 4 bases to trimming and J lost 0 bases, with 7 bases between them. Germline V gene lookup returns CDR1 MNHEY and CDR2 SVGAGI. The CDR3 runs 14 residues. The CDR3, as DNA: TGTGCCAGCAGTTCTATTGCTAGCAATCAGCCCCAGCATTTT. This sequence encodes CASSSIASNQPQHF.

The chain employs TRBV20-1 and TRBJ2-2; the D is unclear. The CDR3 covers 13 residues. Trimming took off 5 bases at V and 3 bases at J, with 10 bases between the two ends. Germline V lookup: CDR1 DFQATT, CDR2 SNEGSKA (reference sequence). In DNA, the CDR3 is TGCAGTGCTGGCACTATGGACACCGGGGAGCTGTTTTTT. This encodes CSAGTMDTGELFF.

The genes are TRBV11-2 and TRBJ1-1, with unresolved D. The germline gives CDR1 SGHAT, CDR2 FQNNGV. Trimming took off 5 bases at V and 1 base at J, with 11 bases between the two ends. This CDR3 contains 14 residues. The CDR3 DNA follows: TGTGCCAGCAGCACTCTTCCGGGGAACACTGAAGCTTTCTTT. Protein sequence: CASSTLPGNTEAFF.

The chain joins TRBV5-6 to TRBJ2-2, with D possibly being TRBD2 (6 bases). Trimming took off 1 base at V and 0 bases at J, with 10 bases between the two ends. CDR1 is SGHDT and CDR2 is YYEEEE in the germline V gene. CDR3 length: 16 residues. CDR3 bases: TGTGCCAGCAGCTTGTTGGTAGCGGCGAACACCGGGGAGCTGTTTTTT. Protein sequence: CASSLLVAANTGELFF.

This clonotype occurred many times. The V gene is TRBV4-1, the J gene TRBJ2-7; TRBD2 is a possible D gene (6 bases). CDR1 MGHRA and CDR2 YSYEKL come from the germline V gene. This CDR3 contains 17 residues. V lost 0 bases to trimming and J lost 0 bases, with 15 bases between them. This CDR3 is CASSQDTGGLGSYEQYF. CDR3 nucleotide sequence: TGCGCCAGCAGCCAAGATACCGGAGGGCTTGGCTCCTACGAGCAGTACTTC.

At least ten counts were recorded for this clonotype. The chain employs TRBV5-1 and TRBJ2-5; 7 bases fit TRBD1. V lost 3 bases and J lost 4; bases outside the gene matches: 6. The CDR3 has 14 residues. The germline gives CDR1 SGHRS, CDR2 YFSETQ. Here the CDR3 DNA reads TGCGCCAGCAGCTGGGGGACAGCTTCAGAGACCCAGTACTTC. Translated: CASSWGTASETQYF.

CDR3 sequence reads: CSARAASGGSYNEQFF. In DNA, the CDR3 is TGCAGTGCTAGGGCGGCTAGCGGGGGCTCCTACAATGAGCAGTTCTTC. This chain joins TRBV20-1 and TRBJ2-1; 10 nucleotides match TRBD2. J was trimmed by 0 bases and V by 3 bases; bases with no gene match: 5. Germline CDR1 is DFQATT and CDR2 is SNEGSKA (reference sequence). The CDR3 has 16 amino acids.

This clonotype has just a few counts. This chain links TRBV5-1 with TRBJ2-1; D might be TRBD1 or TRBD2, each matching 5 bases. Germline CDR1 is SGHRS and CDR2 is YFSETQ. Trimming took off 0 bases at V and 6 bases at J, with 10 bases between the two ends. CDR3 size: 14 residues. The CDR3 DNA is TGCGCCAGCAGCTTGGCCGGGACCATCAATGAGCAGTTCTTC. Translating it yields CASSLAGTINEQFF.